This T cell receptor (beta chain) emerged from a study of blood T cell repertoires in COVID-19. Study-wide context: The United States, Italy and Spain were the sources of the acute and convalescent COVID-19 samples. PBMCs, B-cell-depleted T cells, or T cells were the source of the cDNA or gDNA that made up the material.

The junction had 18 bases not matched to a gene; V was cut back by 6 bases and J by 0 bases. The CDR3 covers 18 residues. Looked up from germline, CDR1 is SGHDT and CDR2 is YYEEEE. Sequencing was performed with immunoSEQ multiplex PCR; in TCRdb, only in-frame clones are kept and a portion is missing. Seen here are roughly 330,000 clones, around nine tenths observed once, and the top ten hold 5.5% to 7%. The sequencing input was PBMCs or T cells enriched from blood (not recorded which). The sequence derives from a woman under 40 who had recovered from COVID-19. This chain connects TRBV5-6 to TRBJ2-7; 7 nucleotides match TRBD1. The DNA for the CDR3 is TGTGCCAGCACCCCCCGGGACAGAGACCAAATGAGCTCCTACGAGCAGTACTTC. Translation: CASTPRDRDQMSSYEQYF. Together with reference TRBV5-6 and TRBJ2-7, the CDR3 gives the full variable domain: DAGVTQSPTHLIKTRGQQVTLRCSPKSGHDTVSWYQQALGQGPQFIFQYYEEEERQRGNFPDRFSGHQFPNYSSELNVNALLLGDSALYLCASTPRDRDQMSSYEQYFGPGTRLTVT.